These T cell receptor beta chains were read from a single sample in a study of a mutant IDH1 vaccine in newly diagnosed glioma. TCRdb's table, derived via immunoSEQ multiplex PCR, lists solely in-frame clones and lacks some. The sample holds tens of thousands of clones, approximately 91% seen once. The source was PBMCs, collected from a glioma patient treated with radiotherapy, temozolomide or both. These receptors all stem from a man aged 30 to 39 with glioma. The CDR3 runs from the conserved cysteine through the conserved F or W. D genes are given only for firm matches. Not all rows give a size; the values are once, few, many and, for expanded clones, a class.

cdr3_aa,cdr3_nt,d_call,j_call,v_call,clone_size
CASSEDGRGGETQYF,TGTGCCAGCAGTGAGGACGGGAGAGGGGGGGAGACCCAGTACTTC,-,TRBJ2-5,TRBV2,-
CASSSLEPLYNEQFF,TGTGCCAGCAGCTCACTCGAGCCACTCTACAATGAGCAGTTCTTC,-,TRBJ2-1,TRBV13,-
CASSSGTSGMWDEQFF,TGCGCCAGCAGCTCTGGGACTAGCGGGATGTGGGATGAGCAGTTCTTC,TRBD2,TRBJ2-1,TRBV5-1,-
CATSRGDTGEINEQLFF,TGTGCCACCAGCAGAGGGGACACGGGCGAAATTAATGAACAACTGTTTTTT,-,TRBJ1-4,TRBV15,-
CASSYLSQQGDGYTF,TGTGCCAGCAGTTACCTATCTCAACAGGGGGATGGCTACACCTTC,TRBD1,TRBJ1-2,TRBV6-6,-
CASSLGGGTGAYEQYF,TGTGCCAGCAGTTTGGGCGGTGGGACTGGAGCCTACGAGCAGTACTTC,-,TRBJ2-7,TRBV27,-
CAWRITGSSEAFF,TGTGCCTGGAGGATCACAGGGTCCTCTGAAGCTTTCTTT,-,TRBJ1-1,TRBV30,-
CASSWDLNNEQFF,TGCGCCAGCAGCTGGGACTTAAACAATGAGCAGTTCTTC,-,TRBJ2-1,TRBV5-1,once
CASRGSGKVRETQYF,TGTGCCAGTCGGGGTAGCGGGAAAGTTAGAGAGACCCAGTACTTC,TRBD2,TRBJ2-5,TRBV2,-
CASMGRDQGTQYF,TGTGCCAGTATGGGACGAGACCAGGGTACGCAGTATTTT,-,TRBJ2-3,TRBV19,-
CASSPRGTSGRARGTDTQYF,TGTGCCAGCAGCCCCCGCGGGACTAGCGGGAGGGCCCGGGGCACAGATACGCAGTATTTT,TRBD2,TRBJ2-3,TRBV9,-
CASSNSNYGYTF,TGTGCCAGCTCAAATTCTAACTATGGCTACACCTTC,-,TRBJ1-2,TRBV18,-
CASSTLLGGRSYNEQFF,TGTGCCAGCAGCACTCTCTTGGGCGGCCGCTCCTACAATGAGCAGTTCTTC,-,TRBJ2-1,TRBV7-6,-
CASSTAGWGNQETQYF,TGTGCCAGTAGTACAGCAGGGTGGGGTAACCAAGAGACCCAGTACTTC,-,TRBJ2-5,TRBV19,once
CASSLRRAQGGYTF,TGTGCCAGCAGTTTAAGGAGGGCCCAGGGGGGCTACACCTTC,-,TRBJ1-2,TRBV27,-
CASSLEARGRTDTQYF,TGCGCCAGCAGCTTGGAGGCACGGGGGAGGACAGATACGCAGTACTTT,-,TRBJ2-3,TRBV5-1,-
CASSRGGYGNQPQHF,TGTGCCAGTAGTCGGGGGGGGTACGGCAATCAGCCCCAGCATTTT,-,TRBJ1-5,TRBV19,-
CASSLTARPSNEQFF,TGCGCCAGCAGCTTGACAGCAAGGCCATCCAATGAGCAGTTCTTC,-,TRBJ2-1,TRBV5-1,-
CASTAPGAGAEAFF,TGCGCCAGCACGGCCCCAGGGGCTGGGGCTGAAGCTTTCTTT,-,TRBJ1-1,TRBV5-1,-
CSVGLAGHEQFF,TGCAGCGTTGGACTAGCGGGACATGAGCAGTTCTTC,TRBD2,TRBJ2-1,TRBV29-1,-
CASSLGVGGPDTQYF,TGCGCCAGCAGCTTGGGAGTGGGAGGGCCGGATACGCAGTATTTT,TRBD2,TRBJ2-3,TRBV5-1,-
CASSLGQGFDEKLFF,TGCGCCAGCAGCTTGGGACAGGGCTTTGATGAAAAACTGTTTTTT,TRBD1,TRBJ1-4,TRBV5-1,-
CASSLNRVEQFF,TGTGCCAGCAGCTTAAATCGAGTTGAGCAGTTCTTC,-,TRBJ2-1,TRBV11-2,-
CASRGTQNTGELFF,TGCGCCAGCAGAGGGACTCAGAACACCGGGGAGCTGTTTTTT,-,TRBJ2-2,TRBV5-1,-
CASTPWGGRSGANVLTF,TGTGCCAGCACCCCGTGGGGCGGCCGTTCTGGGGCCAACGTCCTGACTTTC,-,TRBJ2-6,TRBV9,-
CASGSMRGIDTQYF,TGTGCTAGTGGATCTATGCGGGGAATAGATACGCAGTATTTT,-,TRBJ2-3,TRBV12-5,-
CASSLRTEYSYEQYF,TGCGCCAGCAGCCTTCGGACTGAGTACTCCTACGAGCAGTACTTC,-,TRBJ2-7,TRBV4-1,-
CASSLEARGRTDTQYF,TGCGCCAGCAGCTTGGAGGCACGGGGGAGGACAGATACGCAGTATTTT,-,TRBJ2-3,TRBV5-1,-
CASSSRQGTNTEAFF,TGCGCCAGCAGCTCCCGACAGGGGACGAACACTGAAGCTTTCTTT,TRBD1,TRBJ1-1,TRBV4-1,-